This is a list of T cell receptor beta chains from one sample in a study of blood T cell repertoires in COVID-19. The data were produced by immunoSEQ multiplex PCR, yet TCRdb's version contains in-frame clones alone and is incomplete. The sample shows 120,000 to 150,000 clones, 84% of them seen only once. Material: peripheral blood. These receptors were taken from a human donor in a cohort sampled during active COVID-19. The CDR3 runs from the conserved cysteine through the conserved F or W. Each record gives: clone size, J gene, D gene, V gene, CDR3 protein, CDR3 DNA. A D gene is named only where the DNA matches it firmly. Size tells how often a clone was seen (once, few, many) or the class of an expanded clone, and some rows leave it out.

few | TRBJ2-7 | - | TRBV5-1 | CASSLGWLTDEQYF | TGCGCCAGCAGCTTGGGCTGGCTTACCGACGAGCAGTACTTC
- | TRBJ1-2 | - | TRBV6-5 | CASNLQEGYGYTF | TGTGCCAGCAACTTACAGGAAGGTTATGGCTACACCTTC
- | TRBJ2-1 | TRBD2 | TRBV2 | CASTRETSGSYNEQFF | TGTGCCAGCACCCGGGAGACTAGCGGGAGCTACAATGAGCAGTTCTTC
- | TRBJ1-1 | - | TRBV10-2 | CASRKRGTAPVNTEAFF | TGCGCCAGCAGGAAGCGGGGGACTGCCCCGGTTAACACTGAAGCTTTCTTT
- | TRBJ1-6 | TRBD1 | TRBV10-1 | CASSPGQGVSPLHF | TGCGCCAGCAGCCCGGGACAGGGGGTCTCACCCCTCCACTTT
few | TRBJ1-1 | - | TRBV15 | CATSRDTNTEAFF | TGTGCCACCAGCAGGGACACGAACACTGAAGCTTTCTTT
- | TRBJ1-3 | - | TRBV7-2 | CASSLQGTGNTIYF | TGTGCCAGCAGCTTACAGGGGACTGGAAACACCATATATTTT
- | TRBJ1-4 | - | TRBV4-1 | CASSQFLLSQEVGEKLFF | TGCGCCAGCAGCCAATTTCTCTTGTCTCAGGAGGTTGGGGAAAAACTGTTTTTT
- | TRBJ1-6 | - | TRBV28 | CASTDYRVYNSPLHF | TGTGCCAGCACCGACTACAGGGTCTATAATTCACCCCTCCACTTT
- | TRBJ2-1 | TRBD2 | TRBV27 | CASRVAGRSTIEQFF | TGTGCCAGCAGGGTAGCGGGACGGAGTACGATTGAGCAGTTCTTC
- | TRBJ2-2 | - | TRBV7-9 | CASSLYREAGELFF | TGTGCCAGCAGCCTATACAGGGAAGCCGGGGAGCTGTTTTTT
- | TRBJ1-1 | - | TRBV19 | CASRKIFTTNTEAFF | TGTGCCAGTAGGAAAATCTTCACAACGAACACTGAAGCTTTCTTT
- | TRBJ1-1 | - | TRBV18 | CASSPSDTEAFF | TGTGCCAGCTCACCAAGCGACACTGAAGCTTTCTTT
- | TRBJ1-3 | TRBD1 | TRBV6-5 | CASGRDRGNTIYF | TGTGCCAGCGGGAGGGACAGGGGGAACACCATATATTTT
- | TRBJ2-2 | TRBD1 | TRBV24-1 | CATSGTPRTGENTGELFF | TGTGCCACCAGTGGCACCCCTCGGACAGGGGAGAACACCGGGGAGCTGTTTTTT
- | TRBJ2-7 | - | TRBV30 | CAWRGPGGSYEQYF | TGTGCCTGGAGGGGCCCAGGGGGGTCCTACGAGCAGTACTTC
few | TRBJ2-7 | - | TRBV3-1/TRBV3-2 | CASSHDGAYEQYF | TGTGCCAGCAGCCATGACGGAGCATACGAGCAGTACTTC
- | TRBJ2-1 | TRBD2 | TRBV27 | CASSRGTSGRYEQFF | TGTGCCAGCAGTCGAGGGACTAGCGGGAGGTATGAGCAGTTCTTC
few | TRBJ1-2 | TRBD1 | TRBV10-3 | CAISAQGEGYTF | TGTGCCATCAGTGCCCAGGGGGAAGGCTACACCTTC
many | TRBJ2-2 | - | TRBV6-1 | CASSESHNTGELFF | TGTGCCAGCAGTGAAAGCCATAACACCGGGGAGCTGTTTTTT
- | TRBJ1-1 | - | TRBV18 | CASSLVQVVGTEAFF | TGTGCCAGCTCTCTTGTTCAGGTCGTGGGCACTGAAGCTTTCTTT
- | TRBJ1-1 | - | TRBV19 | CASNPGQNTEAFF | TGTGCCAGTAACCCGGGACAGAACACTGAAGCTTTCTTT
once | TRBJ1-1 | - | TRBV18 | CASSARGENTEAFF | TGTGCCAGCTCAGCCCGCGGGGAGAACACTGAAGCTTTCTTT
- | TRBJ1-5 | - | TRBV10-2 | CASRAPLRGGSNQPQHF | TGCGCCAGCAGAGCCCCCCTCCGGGGTGGGAGCAATCAGCCCCAGCATTTT
- | TRBJ1-5 | - | TRBV6-1 | CASSEPGGSGDQPQHF | TGTGCCAGCAGTGAACCCGGGGGGTCAGGGGATCAGCCCCAGCATTTT
once | TRBJ1-4 | - | TRBV27 | CASRVTGREKLFF | TGTGCCAGCAGGGTGACAGGCCGAGAAAAACTGTTTTTT
- | TRBJ2-1 | - | TRBV5-1 | CASSFGGPRNEQFF | TGCGCCAGCAGCTTTGGTGGGCCTCGGAATGAGCAGTTCTTC
- | TRBJ2-3 | - | TRBV3-1/TRBV3-2 | CASSQDSMPFDTQYF | TGTGCCAGCAGCCAAGATTCTATGCCCTTTGATACGCAGTATTTT
- | TRBJ2-3 | - | TRBV6-4 | CASSGDLGDTQYF | TGTGCCAGCAGTGGAGATCTAGGAGATACGCAGTATTTT
- | TRBJ2-4 | - | TRBV11-3 | CASSPGLGIQYF | TGTGCCAGCAGCCCGGGTCTAGGCATTCAGTACTTC
few | TRBJ1-2 | - | TRBV21-1 | CASSKGRRRPSNYGYTF | TGTGCCAGCAGCAAAGGAAGGAGGAGGCCCTCTAACTATGGCTACACCTTC
- | TRBJ1-1 | TRBD1 | TRBV5-1 | CASSLATGQGATEAFF | TGCGCCAGCAGCTTGGCCACAGGACAGGGAGCCACTGAAGCTTTCTTT
- | TRBJ1-2 | TRBD1 | TRBV7-9 | CASSIPGQGLYGYTF | TGTGCCAGCAGCATCCCGGGACAGGGACTCTATGGCTACACCTTC
- | TRBJ2-2 | TRBD2 | TRBV7-9 | CASSSHPTSGGINGELFF | TGTGCCAGCAGCTCCCACCCGACTAGCGGGGGGATTAACGGGGAGCTGTTTTTT
- | TRBJ1-5 | - | TRBV28 | CASRRTPGGNQPQHF | TGTGCCAGCAGACGGACACCTGGGGGCAATCAGCCCCAGCATTTT
- | TRBJ1-5 | TRBD1 | TRBV6-5 | CATVDRGIVNQPQHF | TGTGCCACCGTAGACAGGGGCATAGTCAATCAGCCCCAGCATTTT
- | TRBJ2-1 | TRBD1 | TRBV3-1/TRBV3-2 | CASSGGQVTYNEQFF | TGTGCCAGCAGCGGAGGACAGGTTACCTACAATGAGCAGTTCTTC
- | TRBJ1-6 | - | TRBV2 | CAITGRDNSPLHF | TGTGCCATTACAGGGAGGGATAATTCACCCCTCCACTTT
- | TRBJ1-6 | - | TRBV6-5 | CASSPQGSTASPLHF | TGTGCCAGCAGTCCCCAGGGGAGCACCGCCTCACCCCTCCACTTT
- | TRBJ1-1 | - | TRBV29-1 | CSVEDQGLNTEAFF | TGCAGCGTTGAAGATCAGGGGCTCAACACTGAAGCTTTCTTT